The 8 T cell receptor beta chains listed next were all sequenced from one sample in a study of blood T cells in healthy people across ages. For the second PCR, which ran for 7 to 11 cycles, a sample-barcoded 5' primer and a J-beta primer mix were used. TCRdb reprocessed the 5' RACE reads via MiXCR and lists one record per CDR3 protein. Here the sample spans 850,000 to 1,000,000 distinct CDR3 sequences, 48% being singletons. Sequences were obtained from blood. The receptors were sampled from a man aged 25-40 years in good health.

Ten or more counts support this clonotype. A much larger clone lies a single base off, so this may be a read error. The CDR3 protein is CASSLESGGVYF. The CDR3, as DNA: TGTGCCAGCAGCTTAGAGAGCGGGGGTGTGTACTTC. The J gene is TRBJ2-5, the V gene TRBV11-3, with 8 bases identical to TRBD2. Germline V gene data show CDR1 as SGHNT and CDR2 as YENEEA. V trimming: 0 bases; J trimming: 13 bases; junction bases outside the gene matches: 4. The CDR3 contains 12 residues.

This clonotype has ten or more counts. The chain employs TRBV4-2 and TRBJ2-1, with 10 bases aligning to TRBD2. After removal of 2 bases from V and 6 bases from J, the junction contained 7 bases not matched to a gene. The CDR3 totals 16 residues. Germline V gives CDR1 LGHNA, CDR2 YNFKEQ. The CDR3 region is CASSQTSGGGSNEQFF. CDR3 DNA: TGTGCCAGCAGCCAAACCAGCGGGGGGGGCAGCAATGAGCAGTTCTTC.

The gene calls are TRBV3-1 and TRBJ2-7; no definite D call. Trimming cost V 4 bases and J 5 bases, with 12 bases left between them. CDR1 is LGHDT, CDR2 YNNKEL, per germline (reference sequence). This CDR3 contains 13 residues. Written as DNA, the CDR3 is TGTGCCAGCAGCCGACATGACGGCGACGAGCAGTACTTC. Its protein is CASSRHDGDEQYF.

This rearrangement joins TRBV6-6 to TRBJ2-3; TRBD2 matches at 8 bases. Trimming cost V 5 bases and J 3 bases; bases outside gene matches: 13. This CDR3 comprises 17 residues. Germline V CDR1 and CDR2: MNHNY, SVGAGI (reference sequence). The CDR3 here is CASSPSPGLGDTDTQYF. In DNA form, the CDR3 reads TGTGCCAGCAGTCCCTCACCGGGACTAGGGGATACAGATACGCAGTATTTT.

Comments on this clonotype: This may arise from a read error, as a much more abundant clone is one base away. J is TRBJ2-7 and V is TRBV6-2 or TRBV6-3, with D perhaps TRBD2 (7 bases). The J call may be wrong; the DNA end is better matched by TRBJ2-4. Germline values: CDR1 MNHEY, CDR2 SVGEGT. The CDR3 sequence is 15 residues long. CDR3 DNA sequence: TGTGCCAGCAGTGATAGGAGCCGGGGGGCGGACATTCAGTACTTC. Translated: CASSDRSRGADIQYF.

V is TRBV4-2 and J is TRBJ2-7; D is unclear. Germline-derived CDR1 and CDR2 are LGHNA and YNFKEQ. CDR3 length: 15 amino acids. With 0 bases removed from V and 4 bases from J, the gap between germline ends came to 13 bases. CDR3 DNA sequence: TGTGCCAGCAGCCAAGATTACGGAACTTCTTACGAGCAGTACTTC. Translating it yields CASSQDYGTSYEQYF.

V usage is TRBV4-1 and J usage is TRBJ2-5; 9 nucleotides agree with TRBD1. Matching the DNA end better, TRBJ2-7 makes the J call doubtful. Germline-derived CDR1 and CDR2 are MGHRA and YSYEKL. CDR3 length equals 15 residues. CDR3 in amino acids: CASSQPGQGTFEQYF. The CDR3 region has the DNA TGCGCCAGCAGCCAACCCGGACAGGGGACTTTCGAGCAGTACTTC.

Turning to this clonotype: At one of its ends the junction is not consistent with the germline gene, which may arise from a read error. The V call is TRBV7-7, the J call TRBJ2-7; TRBD1 aligns across 8 bases. The J call may be wrong; the DNA end is better matched by TRBJ2-5. CDR3 length: 16 amino acids. In germline, CDR1 is SSHAT, CDR2 FNYEAQ (reference sequence). The CDR3 DNA follows: TGTGCTAGCAGCCCGGTTCCAGGGGGCTTAGCGGAGACCCAGTACTTC. It specifies CASSPVPGGLAETQYF.